This TCR beta chain was documented in a study of shared clonotypes between healthy human individuals. Notes on the study in general: Among the subsets, naive ones generally showed larger estimated richness than memory ones. All-four-donor shared clonotypes had higher generation probabilities than non-shared clonotypes did. The genetic and exposure-history diversity represented was limited by few donors.

The CDR3 extends over 18 amino acids. The ends were cut back, 3 bases at V and 0 bases at J, with 20 bases in the middle. Germline lookup yields CDR1 WSHSY and CDR2 SAAADI. CD45RO-negative cells were positively selected for CCR7, leaving out terminally differentiated effector memory CD45RA+ cells. Several immunoSEQ 96-well plates shared each subset's DNA, each plate a replicate. Some clones are missing from TCRdb's copy, which holds only in-frame ones; the method was immunoSEQ multiplex PCR. The repertoire includes around 2,000,000 clones, about 95% of them detected once, and 0.9% to 1.5% sits in the top ten. A remark on this clone: Its target is not known.

Specimen: naive CD8+ T cells sorted from blood. The rearrangement links TRBV10-2 to TRBJ1-2, with D possibly matching TRBD1 (6 bases). The receptor was isolated from a man younger than 35 in good health. For the CDR3, the DNA is TGCGCCAGCAGTGATCGGAGTTCCGGGGGGGCGTCTAACTATGGCTACACCTTC. As protein: CASSDRSSGGASNYGYTF.